Following are 14 T cell receptor beta chains from one sample sequenced in a study of blood T cell repertoires in COVID-19 (TCRdb year 2020). Library construction relied on the immunoSEQ multiplex PCR assay. Sourced from immuneACCESS, this table was stored by TCRdb with only in-frame sequences that have V and J called. A share of the clones is absent; for the studies checked, an unresolved V gene accounts for under half, and the remainder has no known explanation. Counted in this sample were some 180,000 clones; more than 70% of them appeared once. The ten largest clones take up roughly 6% of the sample. Sequencing was carried out using peripheral blood. Receptors originate from a man aged 35 to 55 with active or convalescent COVID-19.

The chain links TRBV29-1 to TRBJ1-3; 8 nucleotides match TRBD1. With V trimmed by 0 bases and J by 3 bases, 4 bases remained unmatched. This CDR3 contains 15 residues. Germline CDR1 is SQVTM and CDR2 is ANQGSEA. The CDR3: CSVEDQGAGGNTIYF. The DNA of the CDR3 is TGCAGCGTTGAAGATCAGGGGGCGGGTGGAAACACCATATATTTT.

The V and J genes are TRBV27 and TRBJ2-2; a possible D gene is TRBD2 (6 bases). The CDR3 runs to 14 residues. Trimming shortened V by 7 bases and J by 6 bases, and 15 bases separated the two germline ends. Per the germline V gene, CDR1 is MNHEY and CDR2 is SMNVEV (reference sequence). Written as DNA, the CDR3 is TGTGCCAGCATGGGACTTCGAACGGCCGGGGAGCTGTTTTTT. This codes for CASMGLRTAGELFF.

The chain has TRBV15 and TRBJ2-7; 11 bases line up with TRBD1. The CDR3 contains 15 residues. The germline V gene encodes CDR1 LNHNV and CDR2 YYDKDF (reference sequence). The V segment lost 3 bases and the J segment 3 bases; nucleotides outside the gene matches: 4. The CDR3 here is CATSRGGTGGYEQYF. The DNA of the CDR3 is TGTGCCACCAGCAGGGGGGGGACAGGGGGCTACGAGCAGTACTTC.

V and J are TRBV28 and TRBJ1-1; 8 bases are shared with TRBD1. CDR3 length equals 16 residues. Trimming at V came to 6 bases and at J to 10 bases, leaving 19 bases not matched to a gene. Germline loops: CDR1 MDHEN, CDR2 SYDVKM. CDR3 DNA: TGTGCCAGCAGCCTCCTTATGGGACAGGCTGGGGTTGGAGCTTTCTTT. Translation: CASSLLMGQAGVGAFF.

The rearrangement joins TRBV28 to TRBJ1-1, with 7 nucleotides matching TRBD1. Germline trimming cut 7 bases from V and 1 base from J; bases unmatched to any gene: 9. The CDR3 extends over 15 amino acids. The germline V gene has CDR1 MDHEN and CDR2 SYDVKM. CDR3 DNA sequence: TGTGCCAGCATAGTCAGGGGGTTTACGAACACTGAAGCTTTCTTT. Translating it yields CASIVRGFTNTEAFF.

V and J are TRBV5-1 and TRBJ2-5; 9 positions match TRBD1. Germline CDR1 SGHRS, CDR2 YFSETQ. The CDR3 spans 13 residues. The ends lost 3 bases at V and 5 bases at J; junction bases unmatched: 2. CDR3 DNA: TGCGCCAGCAGCTGGGACAGGGTGGAGACCCAGTACTTC. It codes for CASSWDRVETQYF.

This clone has just one count. The chain recombines TRBV12-3 or TRBV12-4 with TRBJ2-1; D might be TRBD1 (6 bases). CDR3 size: 12 residues. Trimming cost V 9 bases and J 7 bases, with 13 bases left between them. The CDR3: CASQQGRNEQFF. Written as DNA, the CDR3 is TGTGCCAGTCAACAGGGACGGAATGAGCAGTTCTTC.

The J gene is TRBJ2-5, the V gene TRBV19; 9 bases fit TRBD1. This CDR3 contains 15 residues. The trim removed 5 bases at V and 6 bases at J, leaving 10 bases unmatched. Germline CDR1 is LNHDA and CDR2 is SQIVND (reference sequence). CDR3: CASSAGTGMSQTQYF. The CDR3 DNA is TGTGCCAGTAGTGCCGGGACAGGGATGTCGCAGACCCAGTACTTC.

The chain joins TRBV27 to TRBJ1-3; 7 bases agree with TRBD1. Trimming at V came to 5 bases and at J to 4 bases, leaving 11 bases not matched to a gene. CDR1 is MNHEY, CDR2 SMNVEV, per germline (reference sequence). This CDR3 region has 16 residues. The CDR3 nucleotides read TGTGCCAGCAGTCCACGTCGGGACAGCCACGGAAACACCATATATTTT. Translated, it gives CASSPRRDSHGNTIYF.

This chain connects TRBV27 to TRBJ1-4; tentative D call: TRBD1 (6 bases). Germline V gene data show CDR1 as MNHEY and CDR2 as SMNVEV (reference sequence). Trimming cost V 4 bases and J 4 bases, with 13 bases left between them. The CDR3 has 15 residues. Here the CDR3 reads CASSSTGQNNEKLFF. The CDR3 DNA reads TGTGCCAGCAGTTCCACAGGGCAGAATAATGAAAAACTGTTTTTT.

The V and J genes are TRBV30 and TRBJ2-5, with TRBD2 matching 8 bases. There are 15 residues in the CDR3. Trimming took 2 bases from V and 0 from J; bases not matched to a gene: 5. Germline V lookup: CDR1 GTSNPN, CDR2 SVGIG (reference sequence). The CDR3 sequence: CAWSIGAGDQETQYF. CDR3 DNA: TGTGCCTGGAGTATAGGAGCGGGGGACCAAGAGACCCAGTACTTC.

The V call is TRBV7-9, the J call TRBJ2-3, with 7 positions matching TRBD2. CDR3 length: 16 amino acids. Trimming at V came to 1 base and at J to 4 bases, leaving 8 bases not matched to a gene. Germline V gene data show CDR1 as SEHNR and CDR2 as FQNEAQ (reference sequence). This CDR3 reads CASSLGEGFEPDTQYF. CDR3 DNA sequence: TGTGCCAGCAGCTTAGGGGAGGGTTTTGAGCCAGATACGCAGTATTTT.

The V call is TRBV7-2, the J call TRBJ1-2; 9 nucleotides match TRBD1. The length of the CDR3 is 16 residues. Germline V gives CDR1 SGHTA, CDR2 FQGNSA. With V trimmed by 5 bases and J by 2 bases, 9 bases remained unmatched. CDR3 DNA: TGTGCCAGCAGCCCAGGGGGGACAGGGAACAACTATGGCTACACCTTC. Protein sequence: CASSPGGTGNNYGYTF.

Only a few counts were recorded for this clone. The chain joins TRBV12-3 or TRBV12-4 to TRBJ1-1; TRBD1 agrees at 9 bases. This CDR3 comprises 13 residues. Trimming at V came to 6 bases and at J to 6 bases, leaving 5 bases not matched to a gene. The CDR3 DNA reads TGTGCCAGCAGGCTACAGGGGGCAGCTGAAGCTTTCTTT. This encodes CASRLQGAAEAFF.